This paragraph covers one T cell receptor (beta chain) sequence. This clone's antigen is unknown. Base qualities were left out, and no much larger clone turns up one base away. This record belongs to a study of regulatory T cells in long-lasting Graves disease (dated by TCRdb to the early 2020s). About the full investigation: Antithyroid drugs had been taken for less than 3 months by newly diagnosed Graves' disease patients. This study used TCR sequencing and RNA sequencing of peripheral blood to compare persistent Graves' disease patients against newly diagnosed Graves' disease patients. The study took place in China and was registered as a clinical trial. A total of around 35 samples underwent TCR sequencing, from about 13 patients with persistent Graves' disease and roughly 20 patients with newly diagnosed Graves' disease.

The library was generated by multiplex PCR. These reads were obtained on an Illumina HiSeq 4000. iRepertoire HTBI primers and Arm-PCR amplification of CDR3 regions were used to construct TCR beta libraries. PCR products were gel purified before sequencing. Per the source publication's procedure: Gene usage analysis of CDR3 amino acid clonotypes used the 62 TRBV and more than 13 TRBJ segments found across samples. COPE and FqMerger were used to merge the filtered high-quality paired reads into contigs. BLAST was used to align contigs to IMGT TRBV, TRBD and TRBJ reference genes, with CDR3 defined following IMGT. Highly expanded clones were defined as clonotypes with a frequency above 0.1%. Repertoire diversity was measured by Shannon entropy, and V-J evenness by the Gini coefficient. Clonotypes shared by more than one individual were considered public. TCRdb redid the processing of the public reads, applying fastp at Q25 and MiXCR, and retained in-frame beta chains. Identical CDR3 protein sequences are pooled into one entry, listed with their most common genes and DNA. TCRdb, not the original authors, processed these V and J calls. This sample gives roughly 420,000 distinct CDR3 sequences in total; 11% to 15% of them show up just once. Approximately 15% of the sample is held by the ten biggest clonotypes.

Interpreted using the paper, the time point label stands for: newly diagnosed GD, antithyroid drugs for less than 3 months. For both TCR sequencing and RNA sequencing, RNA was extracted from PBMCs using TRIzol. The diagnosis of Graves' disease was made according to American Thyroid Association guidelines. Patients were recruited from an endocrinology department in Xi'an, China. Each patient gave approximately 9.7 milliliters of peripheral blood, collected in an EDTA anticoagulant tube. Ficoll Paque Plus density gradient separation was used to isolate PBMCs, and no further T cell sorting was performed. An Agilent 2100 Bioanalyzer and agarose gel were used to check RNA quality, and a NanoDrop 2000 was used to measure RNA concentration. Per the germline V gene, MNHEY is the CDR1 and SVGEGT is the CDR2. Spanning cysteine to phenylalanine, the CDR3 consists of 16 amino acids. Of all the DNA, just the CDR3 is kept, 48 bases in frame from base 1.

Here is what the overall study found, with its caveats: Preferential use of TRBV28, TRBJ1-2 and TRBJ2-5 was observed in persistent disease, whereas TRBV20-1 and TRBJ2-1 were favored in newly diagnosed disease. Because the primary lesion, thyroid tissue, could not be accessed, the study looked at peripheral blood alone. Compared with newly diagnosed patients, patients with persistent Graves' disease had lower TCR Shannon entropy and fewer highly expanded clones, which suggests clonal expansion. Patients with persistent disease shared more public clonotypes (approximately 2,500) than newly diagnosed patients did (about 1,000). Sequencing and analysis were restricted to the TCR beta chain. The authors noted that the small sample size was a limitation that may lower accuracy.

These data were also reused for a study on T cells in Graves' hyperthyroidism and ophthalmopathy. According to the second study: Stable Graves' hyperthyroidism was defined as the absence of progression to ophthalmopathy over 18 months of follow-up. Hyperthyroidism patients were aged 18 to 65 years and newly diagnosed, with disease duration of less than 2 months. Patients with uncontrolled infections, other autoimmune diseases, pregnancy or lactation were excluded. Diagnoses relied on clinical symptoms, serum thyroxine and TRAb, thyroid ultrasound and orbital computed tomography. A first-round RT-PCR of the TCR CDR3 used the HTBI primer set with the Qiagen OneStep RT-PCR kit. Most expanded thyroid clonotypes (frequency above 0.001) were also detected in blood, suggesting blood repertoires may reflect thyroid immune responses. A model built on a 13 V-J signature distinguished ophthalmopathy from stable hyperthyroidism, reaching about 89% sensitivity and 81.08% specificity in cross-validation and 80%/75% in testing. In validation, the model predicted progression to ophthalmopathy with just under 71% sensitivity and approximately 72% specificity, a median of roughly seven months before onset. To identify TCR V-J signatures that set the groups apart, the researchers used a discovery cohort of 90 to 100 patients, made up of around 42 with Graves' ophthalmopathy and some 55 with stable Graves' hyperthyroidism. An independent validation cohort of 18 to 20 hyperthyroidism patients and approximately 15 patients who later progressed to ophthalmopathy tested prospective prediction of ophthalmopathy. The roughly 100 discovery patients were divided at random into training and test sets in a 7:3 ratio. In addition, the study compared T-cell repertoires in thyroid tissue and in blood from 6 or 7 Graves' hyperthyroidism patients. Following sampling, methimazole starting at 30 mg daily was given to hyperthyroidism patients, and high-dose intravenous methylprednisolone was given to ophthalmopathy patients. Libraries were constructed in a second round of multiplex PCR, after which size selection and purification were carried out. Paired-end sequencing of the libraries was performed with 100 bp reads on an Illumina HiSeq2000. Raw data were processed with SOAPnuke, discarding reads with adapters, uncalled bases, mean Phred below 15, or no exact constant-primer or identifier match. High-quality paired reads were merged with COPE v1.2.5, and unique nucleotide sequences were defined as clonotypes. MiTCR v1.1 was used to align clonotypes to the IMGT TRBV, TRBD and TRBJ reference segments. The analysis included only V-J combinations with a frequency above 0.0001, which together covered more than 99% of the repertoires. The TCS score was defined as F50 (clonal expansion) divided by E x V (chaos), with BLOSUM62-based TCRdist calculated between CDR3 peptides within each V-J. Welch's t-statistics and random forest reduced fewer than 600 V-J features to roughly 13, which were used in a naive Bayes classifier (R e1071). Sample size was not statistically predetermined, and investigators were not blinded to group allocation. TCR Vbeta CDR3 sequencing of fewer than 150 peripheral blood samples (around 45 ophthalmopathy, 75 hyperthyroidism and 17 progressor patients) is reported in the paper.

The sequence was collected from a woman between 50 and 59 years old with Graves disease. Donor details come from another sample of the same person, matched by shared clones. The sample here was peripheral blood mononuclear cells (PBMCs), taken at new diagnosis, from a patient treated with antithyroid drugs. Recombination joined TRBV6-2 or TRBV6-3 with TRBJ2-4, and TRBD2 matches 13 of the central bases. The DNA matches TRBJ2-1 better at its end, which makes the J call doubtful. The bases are TGTGCCAGCAGTATACTAGCGGGGGGGATTGCGGTGGAGCAGTTCTTC. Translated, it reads CASSILAGGIAVEQFF.